The clone carrying this T cell receptor (beta chain) was observed a handful of times. The target antigen is unknown. The sample comes from a study of early T cells in non-severe SARS-CoV-2 infection. TCRdb analysed the 5' RACE reads with MiXCR anew, one entry per CDR3 protein. The sample contains 27,000 or so distinct CDR3 sequences, 6.6% of which appear only once. The CDR3 loop spans 15 amino acids. V trimming: 3 bases; J trimming: 0 bases; junction bases outside the gene matches: 4. From germline, CDR1 is SGHDN and CDR2 FVKESK. The study's findings and limits: VDJdb matching, biased toward anti-spike CD8 responses, missed private and CD4 specificities.

The sequencing sample was made of whole blood. The chain combines TRBV14 with TRBJ2-7; 8 bases align to TRBD2. This TCR came from an adult who was a healthcare worker with PCR-confirmed SARS-CoV-2 infection or an uninfected control (not recorded which). CDR3 DNA: TGTGCCAGCAGCCAGTTAGCGGGACACTCCTACGAGCAGTACTTC. It yields the protein CASSQLAGHSYEQYF.